These 21 T cell receptor beta chains came from one sample sequenced in a study of cytomegalovirus exposure and HLA in healthy donors. PCR was performed using 60 Vbeta and 13 Jbeta primers. The table came from immunoSEQ multiplex PCR; TCRdb's copy has only in-frame clones and leaves some out. Altogether over 130,000 clones are present, about 80% being singletons, with the ten largest covering 1.2% to 1.5%. The sample consisted of PBMCs. These receptors all stem from a man younger than 40 in good health and CMV-seropositive.

The chain has TRBV2 and TRBJ1-4; 8 nucleotides line up with TRBD1. The CDR3 runs to 18 residues. V trimming: 6 bases; J trimming: 0 bases; junction bases outside the gene matches: 12. Germline CDR1 and CDR2: SNHLY and FYNNEI. CDR3 sequence reads: CASRYTGGNAATNEKLFF. The CDR3 DNA reads as TGTGCCAGCAGGTACACAGGGGGAAACGCTGCAACTAATGAAAAACTGTTTTTT.

This clone has more than one count but fewer than ten. V gene TRBV13 combines with J gene TRBJ1-1, with D hard to call. CDR1 is PRHDT and CDR2 is FYEKMQ in the germline V gene (reference sequence). The CDR3 has 13 amino acids. V was trimmed by 4 bases and J by 0 bases, leaving 6 bases between them. In DNA, the CDR3 is TGTGCCAGCAGCTCCACGGTGAACACTGAAGCTTTCTTT. Encoded protein: CASSSTVNTEAFF. The variable domain in full, with the rest retrieved from reference TRBV13 and TRBJ1-1, is AAGVIQSPRHLIKEKRETATLKCYPIPRHDTVYWYQQGPGQDPQFLISFYEKMQSDKGSIPDRFSAQQFSDYHSELNMSSLELGDSALYFCASSSTVNTEAFFGQGTRLTVV.

This sequence joins TRBV2 and TRBJ2-3; possible D gene TRBD2, 6 bases. Deletions cut 9 bases from V and 6 bases from J, with 13 bases between. The CDR3 extends over 12 amino acids. Germline V gene lookup returns CDR1 SNHLY and CDR2 FYNNEI. The CDR3 loop is CARETGADTQYF. CDR3 DNA: TGTGCCAGGGAGACGGGAGCGGATACGCAGTATTTT.

This clone was seen a single time. The chain couples TRBV5-1 to TRBJ1-4; D gene ambiguous. The CDR3 loop spans 14 amino acids. Per germline, CDR1 SGHRS and CDR2 YFSETQ. The V end was cut by 0 bases, the J end by 4 bases, with 7 bases between. CDR3 region: CASSLGRNNEKLFF. The CDR3 DNA follows: TGCGCCAGCAGCTTGGGGAGGAATAATGAAAAACTGTTTTTT.

The CDR3 loop reads CASSFGLTESWEQYF. CDR3 sequence (DNA): TGTGCCAGCAGCTTCGGACTCACTGAGAGTTGGGAGCAGTACTTC. The chain links TRBV7-2 to TRBJ2-7; D is perhaps TRBD2 (5 bases). Germline CDR1 SGHTA, CDR2 FQGNSA. The germline V and J ends were trimmed by 3 bases and 7 bases, with 19 bases remaining between them. The CDR3 contains 15 residues.

The chain carries TRBV4-1 and TRBJ2-1, with 9 bases identical to TRBD2. This CDR3 contains 16 residues. V shed 1 base, J shed 10 bases, and the junction held 11 bases outside the gene matches. CDR1 is MGHRA and CDR2 is YSYEKL in the germline V gene. CDR3 bases: TGCGCCAGCAGCCAAGGAAACCCTAGCGGGAAGGAGGAGCAGTTCTTC. Residues: CASSQGNPSGKEEQFF.

This chain connects TRBV5-1 to TRBJ2-1; D is perhaps TRBD2 (5 bases). Germline CDR1 reads SGHRS; CDR2 reads YFSETQ. Deletions cut 4 bases from V and 5 bases from J, with 13 bases between. The CDR3 is 14 amino acids. The CDR3, as DNA: TGCGCCAGCAGCCAGGACTGCCCAGACAATGAGCAGTTCTTC. Amino acids: CASSQDCPDNEQFF.

The V call is TRBV6-5, the J call TRBJ1-5; 8 bases align to TRBD1. Germline V lookup: CDR1 MNHEY, CDR2 SVGAGI. Trimming at V came to 4 bases and at J to 2 bases, leaving 1 base not matched to a gene. This CDR3 is 14 amino acids long. The CDR3 nucleotides read TGTGCCAGCAGTTCGGACAGGGGCAATCAGCCCCAGCATTTT. Protein: CASSSDRGNQPQHF.

V and J are TRBV6-4 and TRBJ1-5; D may be TRBD1 (6 bases). The CDR3 sequence is 19 residues long. Trimming took 2 bases from V and 6 from J, leaving 26 bases between them. Germline V gene data show CDR1 as MRHNA and CDR2 as SNTAGT. The CDR3 nucleotides read TGTGCCAGCAGTGACGATTTCGGCCAAACAGGGAGACTTGCTCAGCCCCAGCATTTT. Translating it yields CASSDDFGQTGRLAQPQHF.

V gene TRBV5-1 combines with J gene TRBJ2-7; TRBD1 aligns across 9 bases. CDR1 is SGHRS and CDR2 is YFSETQ in the germline V gene. CDR3 size: 14 residues. The V gene end was trimmed by 2 bases and the J gene end by 2 bases; junction bases not matched to a gene: 2. DNA for the CDR3: TGCGCCAGCAGCTTACAGGGGGCTACCTACGAGCAGTACTTC. Its translation is CASSLQGATYEQYF.

V and J are TRBV19 and TRBJ2-1, with 8 bases aligning to TRBD2. J gave up 9 bases and V 4 bases, and 11 bases lay outside the gene matches. This CDR3 region has 15 residues. Per germline, CDR1 LNHDA and CDR2 SQIVND (reference sequence). This chain's CDR3 is CASSTAGLAAGEQFF. In DNA form, the CDR3 reads TGTGCCAGTAGTACCGCAGGACTAGCAGCCGGTGAGCAGTTCTTC.

This rearrangement joins TRBV5-1 to TRBJ1-1, with D possibly being TRBD1 (5 bases). The CDR3 is 15 residues long. Per the germline V gene, CDR1 is SGHRS and CDR2 is YFSETQ. Trimming took off 4 bases at V and 5 bases at J, with 18 bases between the two ends. The CDR3 DNA reads TGCGCCAGCAGCCCACGACCGGGGGGGGTGACTGAAGCTTTCTTT. It yields the protein CASSPRPGGVTEAFF.

To note about this clone: One end of the junction fails to match germline, which may point to a read error. CDR3 in DNA: TGTGCCAGCAGGATGGACAACTCTGGAAACACCACATATTTT. Protein: CASRMDNSGNTTYF. The V and J genes are TRBV6-1 and TRBJ1-3; D might be TRBD1 (5 bases). This CDR3 contains 14 residues. CDR1 is MNHNS and CDR2 is SASEGT in the germline V gene.

This rearrangement joins TRBV30 to TRBJ1-6, with unresolved D. CDR1 and CDR2 from the germline V gene are GTSNPN and SVGIG (reference sequence). The CDR3 length is 12 residues. V gave up 5 bases and J gave up 9 bases, with 11 bases separating them. This CDR3 is CAWGRLTSPLHF. CDR3 in DNA: TGTGCCTGGGGCAGGCTAACTTCACCCCTCCACTTT.

Points on this clone: The junction shows a germline mismatch at one end, possibly a read error. This rearrangement joins TRBV7-9 to TRBJ2-2; D not resolved. CDR3 length: 13 amino acids. Per the germline V gene, CDR1 is SEHNR and CDR2 is FQNEAQ (reference sequence). The CDR3 reads CSSSLGVKGELFF. In DNA form, the CDR3 reads TGTTCCAGCAGCTTAGGAGTTAAGGGGGAGCTGTTTTTT.

This chain uses TRBV5-1 with TRBJ2-5, with D possibly being TRBD2 (6 bases). The CDR3 runs to 14 residues. CDR1 is SGHRS, CDR2 YFSETQ, per germline. Deletions cut 0 bases from V and 3 bases from J, with 9 bases between. The CDR3 sequence: CASSLGGGKETQYF. The CDR3 coding sequence is TGCGCCAGCAGCTTGGGGGGAGGAAAAGAGACCCAGTACTTC.

This sequence joins TRBV18 and TRBJ2-1, with D maybe TRBD1 (6 bases). Trimming removed 0 bases at V and 0 bases at J, with 9 bases between. CDR1 and CDR2 (germline): KGHSH, LQKENI. The CDR3 loop spans 16 amino acids. In nucleotides, the CDR3 is TGTGCCAGCTCACCACCGAGGGGGAGCTCCTACAATGAGCAGTTCTTC. Protein sequence: CASSPPRGSSYNEQFF.

The CDR3 sequence is CSVAVGGSGKNIQYF. CDR3 nucleotides: TGCAGCGTTGCGGTTGGGGGGTCCGGAAAAAACATTCAGTACTTC. The V and J genes are TRBV29-1 and TRBJ2-4, with D tentatively TRBD2 (6 bases). CDR1 and CDR2 (germline): SQVTM, ANQGSEA. Trimming cost V 4 bases and J 4 bases, with 17 bases left between them. The CDR3 has 15 amino acids. The variable domain in full, with the rest retrieved from reference TRBV29-1 and TRBJ2-4, is SAVISQKPSRDICQRGTSLTIQCQVDSQVTMMFWYRQQPGQSLTLIATANQGSEATYESGFVIDKFPISRPNLTFSTLTVSNMSPEDSSIYLCSVAVGGSGKNIQYFGAGTRLSVL.

Of note for this clone: Other DNA sequences of this sample code for an identical CDR3. The chain combines TRBV5-1 with TRBJ2-5, with D tentatively TRBD1 (5 bases). The CDR3 covers 12 residues. The V gene's germline CDR1 is SGHRS and CDR2 YFSETQ. V dropped 0 bases and J dropped 5 bases, with 5 bases sitting between them. Written as DNA, the CDR3 is TGCGCCAGCAGCTTGGCAGGGGAGACCCAGTACTTC. This gives the protein CASSLAGETQYF.

This clone was observed a few times. This chain connects TRBV6-5 to TRBJ2-2; D perhaps matches TRBD1 (6 bases). V was shortened by 2 bases and J by 1 base, with 11 bases between the two germline ends. CDR1 is MNHEY and CDR2 is SVGAGI in the germline V gene. This CDR3 comprises 16 residues. CDR3 sequence: CASSYVWTVNTGELFF. DNA for the CDR3: TGTGCCAGCAGTTACGTTTGGACAGTGAACACCGGGGAGCTGTTTTTT.

This clone occurred once. The rearrangement uses TRBV7-9 and TRBJ2-5; D perhaps matches TRBD2 (7 bases). Per the germline V gene, CDR1 is SEHNR and CDR2 is FQNEAQ (reference sequence). This CDR3 contains 15 residues. V was clipped by 7 bases and J by 1 base, with 16 bases between them. The CDR3 spells CASTPRGGGQETQYF. The CDR3 nucleotides are TGTGCCAGCACCCCCAGGGGCGGGGGCCAAGAGACCCAGTACTTC.